Below are 18 T cell receptor beta chains sequenced from a single sample in a study of early T cells in non-severe SARS-CoV-2 infection. Each CDR3 protein is one row after TCRdb ran MiXCR on the 5' RACE reads. The sample carries roughly 75,000 distinct CDR3 sequences, about 12% recorded once. The sequenced sample was whole blood. Source of these receptors: an adult who was a healthcare worker with PCR-confirmed SARS-CoV-2 infection or an uninfected control (not recorded which).

At least ten counts were recorded for this clonotype. The V and J genes are TRBV4-1 and TRBJ1-2; D may be TRBD1 (5 bases). V was pared by 2 bases and J by 0 bases, with 19 bases between. There are 18 residues in the CDR3. The germline V gene has CDR1 MGHRA and CDR2 YSYEKL. DNA of the CDR3: TGCGCCAGCAGCCAACAAGATTCTGCGGTAGGGGCTAACTATGGCTACACCTTC. Its protein product is CASSQQDSAVGANYGYTF.

The V gene is TRBV20-1, the J gene TRBJ2-1; 8 positions agree with TRBD2. Trimming took 6 bases from V and 1 from J; bases not matched to a gene: 8. The CDR3 is made up of 15 amino acids. Germline CDR1 is DFQATT and CDR2 is SNEGSKA (reference sequence). The CDR3: CSAHPSGRSYNEQFF. The CDR3 bases are TGCAGTGCGCACCCCAGCGGGAGATCCTACAATGAGCAGTTCTTC.

This clonotype occurred many times. The rearrangement joins TRBV13 to TRBJ1-1; tentative D call: TRBD1 (6 bases). In germline, CDR1 is PRHDT, CDR2 FYEKMQ (reference sequence). The ends were cut back, 8 bases at V and 4 bases at J, with 11 bases in the middle. The CDR3 is 12 amino acids. The chain's CDR3 is CASRLRGTEAFF. The CDR3 bases are TGTGCCAGCCGCCTCAGGGGCACTGAAGCTTTCTTT.

This clonotype was observed a handful of times. The chain recombines TRBV24-1 with TRBJ2-5; a weak D match, TRBD1 (6 bases). The length of the CDR3 is 15 residues. CDR1 is KGHDR and CDR2 is SFDVKD in the germline V gene. V shed 4 bases and J shed 2 bases, with 13 bases lying between them. The CDR3 loop reads CATSDPRTAQETQYF. The CDR3 DNA reads TGTGCCACCAGTGACCCGAGGACAGCGCAAGAGACCCAGTACTTC.

The genes are TRBV29-1 and TRBJ2-7; 7 bases line up with TRBD1. Germline V gene data show CDR1 as SQVTM and CDR2 as ANQGSEA. Trimming removed 7 bases from V and 1 base from J; junction bases left unmatched: 4. There are 12 residues in the CDR3. The CDR3 is CSALGQSYEQYF. The CDR3 DNA reads TGCAGCGCCCTGGGACAGTCCTACGAGCAGTACTTC.

This clonotype was counted many times. This sequence joins TRBV3-1 and TRBJ2-7, with 11 bases matching TRBD2. The CDR3 totals 14 residues. The germline gives CDR1 LGHDT, CDR2 YNNKEL (reference sequence). The junction had 0 bases not matched to a gene; V was cut back by 1 base and J by 4 bases. For the CDR3, the DNA is TGTGCCAGCAGCCAAGCTAGCGGGAGGTACGAGCAGTACTTC. Amino acid sequence: CASSQASGRYEQYF.

The chain recombines TRBV20-1 with TRBJ2-3; 8 nucleotides align to TRBD2. V lost 3 bases, J lost 0 bases, and 14 bases stayed unmatched. This CDR3 is built from 18 residues. In germline, CDR1 is DFQATT, CDR2 SNEGSKA (reference sequence). The CDR3 DNA sequence: TGCAGTGCTAGGGGGCTAGCGGGCAGACGAACTAGCACAGATACGCAGTATTTT. It codes for CSARGLAGRRTSTDTQYF.

This clonotype was seen repeatedly, ten times or more. The chain links TRBV28 to TRBJ1-5; 7 positions agree with TRBD1. Losses at the gene ends were 4 bases for V and 4 bases for J; bases not matched to a gene: 4. Germline CDR1 reads MDHEN; CDR2 reads SYDVKM. This CDR3 region has 14 residues. The CDR3 sequence is CASSYRGPNQPQHF. The DNA for the CDR3 is TGTGCCAGCAGTTACAGGGGACCTAATCAGCCCCAGCATTTT.

Only one count was recorded for this clonotype. A read error may be the cause here, since a much bigger clone is one base away. The chain combines TRBV18 with TRBJ2-2; D possibly corresponds to TRBD2 (6 bases). The CDR3 loop spans 16 amino acids. The germline V gene has CDR1 KGHSH and CDR2 LQKENI. The CDR3 DNA sequence: TGTGTCAGCTCACCACCGACGCGGGGGAACACCGGGGAGCTGTTTTTT. Translation: CVSSPPTRGNTGELFF.

The chain combines TRBV12-3 or TRBV12-4 with TRBJ2-1, with TRBD2 matching 8 bases. With 4 bases clipped from V and 4 bases from J, the junction kept 6 bases outside the gene matches. CDR3 length equals 15 residues. In DNA form, the CDR3 reads TGTGCCAGCAGTTCCCCCGGGACTAGGTACAATGAGCAGTTCTTC. It codes for CASSSPGTRYNEQFF.

The rearrangement joins TRBV5-1 to TRBJ2-1; 7 positions match TRBD2. J lost 8 bases, V lost 4 bases, and 9 bases had no gene match. CDR1 is SGHRS, CDR2 YFSETQ, per germline. The CDR3 is 14 amino acids. CDR3 in DNA: TGCGCCAGCAGCCGGGCGGGAGCCTCGGATGAGCAGTTCTTC. Amino acids: CASSRAGASDEQFF.

The chain joins TRBV19 to TRBJ2-7; weak D call: TRBD2 (5 bases). Looked up from germline, CDR1 is LNHDA and CDR2 is SQIVND (reference sequence). V was cut by 0 bases and J by 7 bases, with 10 bases left in between. The CDR3 runs to 13 residues. CDR3 in amino acids: CASSIERAAEQYF. As DNA, the CDR3 is TGTGCCAGTAGTATAGAGCGGGCCGCGGAGCAGTACTTC.

This clonotype came up many times. The CDR3 here is CSAKGLSTDTQYF. The CDR3 DNA sequence: TGCAGTGCTAAGGGACTAAGCACAGATACGCAGTATTTT. J is TRBJ2-3 and V is TRBV20-1; 7 nucleotides agree with TRBD2. The V gene's germline CDR1 is DFQATT and CDR2 SNEGSKA (reference sequence). The CDR3 contains 13 residues. Losses at the gene ends were 4 bases for V and 0 bases for J; bases not matched to a gene: 1.

This chain connects TRBV3-1 to TRBJ1-4; the D is unclear. V was shortened by 5 bases and J by 0 bases, with 10 bases between the two germline ends. The V gene's germline CDR1 is LGHDT and CDR2 YNNKEL (reference sequence). This CDR3 has 15 amino acids. CDR3 DNA: TGTGCCAGCAGCTCGGCAAGGGCAACTAATGAAAAACTGTTTTTT. Its translation is CASSSARATNEKLFF.

Remarks on this clonotype: One end of the junction varies from germline; a read error may be responsible. V usage is TRBV6-1 and J usage is TRBJ1-2; 7 bases are a match to TRBD1. The CDR3 is 14 residues long. The germline CDR1 and CDR2 sequences are MNHNS and SASEGT. CDR3 sequence reads: CASSPDRIAYGYTF. DNA of the CDR3: TGTGCCAGCAGTCCGGACAGGATAGCCTATGGCTACACTTTC.

This clonotype has more than one count but fewer than ten. The genes are TRBV28 and TRBJ1-5; 9 positions agree with TRBD1. Germline loops: CDR1 MDHEN, CDR2 SYDVKM. This CDR3 contains 16 residues. V lost 4 bases and J lost 6; bases outside the gene matches: 10. CDR3 region: CASSSLDRGRGQPQHF. The CDR3 DNA follows: TGTGCCAGCAGTTCCCTGGACAGGGGACGGGGTCAGCCCCAGCATTTT.

This clonotype has more than one count but fewer than ten. This chain links TRBV24-1 with TRBJ2-7, with a possible D match to TRBD1 (6 bases). Trimming pared 4 bases from V and 4 bases from J, leaving 13 bases between. Per the germline V gene, CDR1 is KGHDR and CDR2 is SFDVKD. This CDR3 has 14 residues. CDR3 region: CATSDNSQGYEQYF. DNA for the CDR3: TGTGCCACCAGTGACAATTCTCAGGGGTACGAGCAGTACTTC.

The genes are TRBV20-1 and TRBJ1-1; D not certain. The CDR3 loop spans 13 amino acids. Trimming cost V 1 base and J 4 bases, with 10 bases left between them. Looked up from germline, CDR1 is DFQATT and CDR2 is SNEGSKA (reference sequence). CDR3 region: CSARVQPGTEAFF. The CDR3 DNA is TGCAGTGCTAGAGTACAGCCTGGCACTGAAGCTTTCTTT.